The clone carrying this T cell receptor (beta chain) was picked up a small number of times. Its antigen is undetermined. The ends were cut back, 9 bases at V and 4 bases at J, with 13 bases in the middle. The CDR3 totals 12 residues. In germline, CDR1 is MDHEN, CDR2 SYDVKM. The TCRbeta library was prepared with unique molecular identifiers. TCRdb passed the PCR reads through MiXCR, listing each CDR3 protein once. Of around 300,000 distinct CDR3 sequences in the sample, about 9.4% were seen once. The data stem from a study of T-cell reconstitution after alpha-beta-depleted transplantation in children. General study findings and limits: Reportedly, roughly two months post-transplant, alpha-beta T cells arose from several hundred expanded graft clones.

V gene TRBV28 combines with J gene TRBJ2-7; no clear D gene. The sample in question was PBMCs, obtained before TCRalphabeta/CD19-depleted stem cell transplant. The receptor was isolated from a boy younger than two with acute myeloid leukemia, due to receive a stem cell transplant. CDR3 DNA sequence: TGTGCCAGTGCCAAACCCCTGTACGAGCAGTACTTC. Encoded protein: CASAKPLYEQYF.